This TCR beta chain was identified in a study of shared clonotypes between healthy human individuals. The protocol was immunoSEQ multiplex PCR, while the TCRdb copy is restricted to in-frame clones and leaves out a portion. The sample includes 2 million to 2.5 million clones, around 95% of them seen just once. The donors were all Caucasian adults (living in Nashville, Tennessee). CD4+ cells underwent separation, giving CD45RA+ naive and CD45RA-negative memory subsets. Trimming cost V 5 bases and J 6 bases; bases outside gene matches: 4. The CDR3 spans 13 residues. In germline, CDR1 is SGHAT, CDR2 FQNNGV.

The V and J genes are TRBV11-2 and TRBJ1-2, with 9 bases that match TRBD1. This receptor was taken from a man between 18 and 35 years old in good health. Sequenced sample: naive CD4+ T cells sorted from blood. As for subset: CD45RA+ positively selected. CDR3 nucleotide sequence: TGTGCCAGCAGCCCCCGGACAGGGGATGGCTACACCTTC. Its translation is CASSPRTGDGYTF. The full variable domain, its missing parts supplied by reference TRBV11-2 and TRBJ1-2, is EAGVAQSPRYKIIEKRQSVAFWCNPISGHATLYWYQQILGQGPKLLIQFQNNGVVDDSQLPKDRFSAERLKGVDSTLKIQPAKLEDSAVYLCASSPRTGDGYTFGSGTRLTVV.